This T cell receptor beta chain came from a study of shared clonotypes between healthy human individuals. Study background: Donors had three CD4 naive, three CD4 memory, two CD8 naive and one CD8 memory plate apiece.

CD4+ cell separation produced CD45RA+ naive and CD45RA-negative memory subsets. Only in-frame clones appear in the TCRdb table, and some are missing; sequencing was by immunoSEQ multiplex PCR. The sample lists around 2.5 million clones, over 85% occurring once. Worth noting for this clone: Its antigen is still unknown.

Study-wide findings and caveats: The genetic and exposure-history diversity represented was limited by few donors.

The specimen was naive CD4+ T cells from PBMCs. Indicated subset: CD45RA+ positively selected. The clonotype was recovered from a man younger than 30 in good health. Some clones in this sample may be carry-over from other donors' samples.

DNA for the CDR3: TGCAGCGTTGGTTACAGGGGCTGGGAGACCCAGTACTTC. It codes for CSVGYRGWETQYF. This rearrangement joins TRBV29-1 to TRBJ2-5; 7 nucleotides match TRBD1. The CDR3 covers 13 residues. The germline V gene has CDR1 SQVTM and CDR2 ANQGSEA. V lost 4 bases to trimming and J lost 5 bases; unmatched junction nucleotides: 7. The full variable domain, in which reference TRBV29-1 and TRBJ2-5 provide the parts outside the CDR3, is SAVISQKPSRDICQRGTSLTIQCQVDSQVTMMFWYRQQPGQSLTLIATANQGSEATYESGFVIDKFPISRPNLTFSTLTVSNMSPEDSSIYLCSVGYRGWETQYFGPGTRLLVL.